The clone carrying this T cell receptor beta chain was counted only a few times. The entry originates in a study of early T cells in non-severe SARS-CoV-2 infection. TCRdb re-called the 5' RACE reads with MiXCR, one entry per CDR3 protein. The table has 35,000 to 50,000 distinct CDR3 sequences, approximately 6% seen once. This material consisted of whole blood, taken at baseline. This receptor was identified in an adult who was a healthcare worker with PCR-confirmed SARS-CoV-2 infection or an uninfected control (not recorded which).

The CDR3 DNA follows: TGCAGCTCGATACCCGGGACACGGCACCCCGATACGCAGTATTTT. Amino acids: CSSIPGTRHPDTQYF. The V call is TRBV29-1, the J call TRBJ2-3; tentative D call: TRBD1 (6 bases). CDR1 and CDR2 (germline): SQVTM, ANQGSEA. V shed 8 bases and J shed 6 bases, with 24 bases lying between them. The CDR3 totals 15 residues.